These 15 T cell receptor beta chains share one sample of origin, sequenced in a study of prognosis after radiotherapy for stage I lung cancer. The authors amplified TCR beta CDR3 from genomic DNA using two-round multiplex PCR. The first round of PCR was done with primers that matched each TRBV and TRBJ gene. TCRdb itself ran the multiplex PCR reads through MiXCR, one entry per CDR3 protein. This repertoire shows about 30,000 distinct CDR3 sequences, 31% found once; its top ten account for about 12%. The sequences come from PBMCs, collected before or after stereotactic body radiation therapy (not recorded which). The receptors shown here come from a donor aged 50 or older with non-small cell lung cancer.

In this sample, this clonotype turned up many times. The V and J genes are TRBV5-4 and TRBJ1-3; D not certain. CDR3 size: 14 residues. Germline CDR1 reads SGHNT; CDR2 reads YYREEE (reference sequence). Trimming removed 3 bases at V and 3 bases at J, with 10 bases between. CDR3 DNA sequence: TGTGCCAGCAGCTCACAGTCGTATGGAAACACCATATATTTT. It translates to CASSSQSYGNTIYF. The full variable domain, with the rest looked up from reference TRBV5-4 and TRBJ1-3, is ETGVTQSPTHLIKTRGQQVTLRCSSQSGHNTVSWYQQALGQGPQFIFQYYREEENGRGNFPPRFSGLQFPNYSSELNVNALELDDSALYLCASSSQSYGNTIYFGEGSWLTVV.

This clonotype was counted many times. The CDR3 DNA sequence: TGCAGCGTTGAGACAGGGGCCTACGAGCAGTACTTC. Translation gives CSVETGAYEQYF. The chain links TRBV29-1 to TRBJ2-7, with 8 nucleotides matching TRBD1. The germline V gene has CDR1 SQVTM and CDR2 ANQGSEA. The V gene end was trimmed by 3 bases and the J gene end by 2 bases; junction bases not matched to a gene: 0. The CDR3 totals 12 residues.

Many counts were recorded for this clonotype. The genes are TRBV24-1 and TRBJ2-2; D is possibly TRBD2 (5 bases). The germline CDR1 and CDR2 sequences are KGHDR and SFDVKD. V was clipped by 2 bases and J by 3 bases, with 12 bases between them. The CDR3 loop spans 16 amino acids. This CDR3 reads CATSDSDWSYTGELFF. CDR3 DNA: TGTGCCACCAGTGATTCGGACTGGTCGTACACCGGGGAGCTGTTTTTT.

This clonotype was seen repeatedly, ten times or more. The chain combines TRBV7-9 with TRBJ1-2; the D gene is possibly TRBD1 (5 bases). The V gene's germline CDR1 is SEHNR and CDR2 FQNEAQ (reference sequence). V was pared by 1 base and J by 4 bases, with 13 bases between. The CDR3 extends over 15 amino acids. CDR3 in amino acids: CASSLGQGDLYGYTF. CDR3 in DNA: TGTGCCAGCAGCTTAGGCCAGGGAGACCTCTATGGCTACACCTTC.

In regard to this clonotype: It may be a read error: a sequence one base away is much more abundant. The V gene is TRBV3-1, the J gene TRBJ2-1, with D tentatively TRBD1 (6 bases). Germline V gives CDR1 LGHDT, CDR2 YNNKEL (reference sequence). This CDR3 has 14 amino acids. V was shortened by 4 bases and J by 5 bases, with 12 bases between the two germline ends. In DNA, the CDR3 is TGTGCCAGCAGCCGATCGGACAGCAACAATGAGCAGTTCTTC. This encodes CASSRSDSNNEQFF.

Of note for this clonotype: A single base is all that separates this from a far larger clone, so a read error is likely. CDR3 region: CASSPPLAGDNEQYF. CDR3 coding DNA: TGTGCCAGCAGCCCCCCGCTGGCGGGAGACAATGAGCAGTACTTC. The chain joins TRBV11-2 to TRBJ2-7, with 7 bases fitting TRBD2. Trimming cost V 5 bases and J 7 bases; bases outside gene matches: 14. Per germline, CDR1 SGHAT and CDR2 FQNNGV. This CDR3 region has 15 residues.

This clonotype was counted ten times or more. The chain employs TRBV28 and TRBJ2-5; no reliable D call. Germline CDR1 is MDHEN and CDR2 is SYDVKM. The CDR3 loop spans 13 amino acids. Trimming took off 2 bases at V and 5 bases at J, with 9 bases between the two ends. CDR3 sequence: CASSLGIPETQYF. The CDR3 DNA reads TGTGCCAGCAGTTTAGGGATTCCGGAGACCCAGTACTTC.

This clonotype was detected ten times or more. This chain joins TRBV30 and TRBJ1-1; 8 nucleotides line up with TRBD1. J gave up 4 bases and V 0 bases, and 10 bases lay outside the gene matches. This CDR3 comprises 16 residues. Per the germline V gene, CDR1 is GTSNPN and CDR2 is SVGIG (reference sequence). Written as DNA, the CDR3 is TGTGCCTGGAGTGTCCCCAGGGGGCGAGGCATCACTGAAGCTTTCTTT. Protein: CAWSVPRGRGITEAFF.

This clonotype was recorded at least ten times. J is TRBJ1-1 and V is TRBV20-1; D gene unclear. CDR1 is DFQATT, CDR2 SNEGSKA, per germline (reference sequence). This CDR3 comprises 14 residues. V was cut by 0 bases and J by 0 bases, with 8 bases left in between. The CDR3, as DNA: TGCAGTGCTAGAGATCCCACTGTGAACACTGAAGCTTTCTTT. Protein product: CSARDPTVNTEAFF.

The CDR3 sequence is CASSTGPKNIQYF. The DNA for the CDR3 is TGTGCCAGCTCTACGGGACCAAAAAACATTCAGTACTTC. This rearrangement joins TRBV6-1 to TRBJ2-4; D possibly uses TRBD1 or TRBD2 (5 bases each). The CDR3 length is 13 residues. Germline CDR1 reads MNHNS; CDR2 reads SASEGT. Trimming removed 8 bases from V and 4 bases from J, with 12 bases in between.

This clonotype rates as medium-sized (0.01 to 0.1%). V usage is TRBV27 and J usage is TRBJ2-1; TRBD2 might be the D (6 bases). CDR1 and CDR2 from the germline V gene are MNHEY and SMNVEV (reference sequence). Trimming stripped 5 bases from V and 4 bases from J, with 12 bases between. CDR3 size: 14 residues. CDR3 nucleotides: TGTGCCAGCAGTGTGAGGCGGGGTTACAATGAGCAGTTCTTC. This sequence encodes CASSVRRGYNEQFF.

The table lists this clonotype with many counts. The V gene is TRBV5-1, the J gene TRBJ2-1; D is perhaps TRBD2 (6 bases). The length of the CDR3 is 16 residues. V was cut by 3 bases and J by 5 bases, with 18 bases left in between. Germline-derived CDR1 and CDR2 are SGHRS and YFSETQ. The CDR3 is CASSSTWGGGHNEQFF. The CDR3 DNA reads as TGCGCCAGCAGCTCAACCTGGGGAGGTGGGCACAATGAGCAGTTCTTC. Complete variable domain (other parts from reference TRBV5-1 and TRBJ2-1): KAGVTQTPRYLIKTRGQQVTLSCSPISGHRSVSWYQQTPGQGLQFLFEYFSETQRNKGNFPGRFSGRQFSNSRSEMNVSTLELGDSALYLCASSSTWGGGHNEQFFGPGTRLTVL.

This clonotype was seen many times. This chain connects TRBV3-1 to TRBJ1-6; no clear D gene. Germline CDR1 LGHDT, CDR2 YNNKEL (reference sequence). V was trimmed by 1 base and J by 7 bases, leaving 11 bases between them. This CDR3 is built from 15 residues. The CDR3 protein is CASSQVGSGNSPLHF. The CDR3 DNA sequence: TGTGCCAGCAGCCAAGTCGGGAGTGGAAATTCACCCCTCCACTTT.

In regard to this clonotype: This likely traces to a read error, being one base from a far larger clone. The V call is TRBV6-4, the J call TRBJ2-6; TRBD1 matches 8 bases. Germline V gene lookup returns CDR1 MRHNA and CDR2 SNTAGT. This CDR3 spans 17 amino acids. The CDR3 reads CASSGGLTGAGANFLTF. The DNA for the CDR3 is TGTGCCAGCAGTGGGGGTCTGACAGGGGCTGGGGCCAACTTCCTGACTTTC.

The J gene is TRBJ2-1, the V gene TRBV6-1; 10 nucleotides match TRBD2. Germline CDR1 and CDR2: MNHNS and SASEGT. The J segment lost 2 bases and the V segment lost 5 bases, leaving 18 bases of the junction unmatched. The length of the CDR3 is 20 residues. CDR3 protein: CASSPTNIEREGTTYNEQFF. The CDR3 DNA reads as TGTGCCAGCAGTCCTACTAATATTGAGCGGGAGGGTACCACCTACAATGAGCAGTTCTTC.